This T cell receptor beta chain was documented in a study of shared clonotypes between healthy human individuals. Study background: Two female and a few male donors aged 18 to 49 were enrolled.

Subsets obtained from CD4+ cells comprised CD45RA+ naive and CD45RA-negative memory cells. J was trimmed by 1 base and V by 3 bases; bases with no gene match: 6. Germline V lookup: CDR1 LGHNA, CDR2 YNFKEQ. CDR3 length equals 15 residues. Sequenced by immunoSEQ multiplex PCR; TCRdb stores in-frame clones only, minus some. The data hold approximately 2,000,000 clones, with about 90% observed a single time. The receptor was derived from a man aged 18 to 35 in good health. Some clones in this sample may be carry-over from other donors' samples. The chain carries TRBV4-2 and TRBJ2-7; 7 positions agree with TRBD2. Sequenced input: naive CD4+ T cells from PBMCs. Subset defined: CD45RA+ positively selected. The CDR3 sequence is CASSHPGGISYEQYF. CDR3 sequence (DNA): TGTGCCAGCAGCCATCCCGGGGGGATATCCTACGAGCAGTACTTC.